The clone carrying this T cell receptor (beta chain) was seen once. Method: immunoSEQ multiplex PCR; TCRdb's copy keeps in-frame clones and lacks some. The sample records fewer than 45,000 clones, approximately 86% being singletons. These data belong to a study of STAT5B mutations in CD4+ large granular lymphocyte leukemia. This receptor was identified in a human donor in good health. Input material: CD4+ T cells from blood buffy coats.

Here the CDR3 DNA reads TGTGCCAGCAAGTCCCGAAGCGAGCAGTACTTC. Amino acid sequence: CASKSRSEQYF. This sequence joins TRBV6-5 and TRBJ2-7, with unresolved D. There are 11 residues in the CDR3. Per the germline V gene, CDR1 is MNHEY and CDR2 is SVGAGI. The V end was cut by 7 bases, the J end by 6 bases, with 10 bases between.